The 27 T cell receptor beta chains presented below share a single source sample, sequenced in a study of OX40 agonist ivuxolimab in advanced cancers. The protocol was immunoSEQ multiplex PCR, while the TCRdb copy is restricted to in-frame clones and leaves out a portion. The data hold 50,000 to 65,000 clones, with around 89% observed a single time. The sequenced sample was CD4+ or CD8+ T cells sorted from blood, obtained in a trial of the OX40 agonist ivuxolimab. The receptors stem from an adult with an advanced solid tumor such as melanoma, head and neck, liver or kidney cancer.

This clone was detected only a few times. The gene calls are TRBV10-3 and TRBJ1-5; 8 nucleotides line up with TRBD1. This CDR3 is 15 amino acids long. Germline values: CDR1 ENHRY, CDR2 SYGVKD. The trim removed 6 bases at V and 3 bases at J, leaving 7 bases unmatched. The DNA for the CDR3 is TGTGCCATCAGCCAGACAGGGGACGACAATCAGCCCCAGCATTTT. Protein: CAISQTGDDNQPQHF.

V and J are TRBV18 and TRBJ1-1; D not certain. Trimming took 4 bases from V and 7 from J, leaving 13 bases between them. Germline values: CDR1 KGHSH, CDR2 LQKENI. This CDR3 has 13 residues. The CDR3 sequence: CASSLTPDGEAFF. The CDR3 DNA is TGTGCCAGCTCACTGACCCCGGACGGTGAAGCTTTCTTT. Variable domain in full (rest from reference TRBV18 and TRBJ1-1): NAGVMQNPRHLVRRRGQEARLRCSPMKGHSHVYWYRQLPEEGLKFMVYLQKENIIDESGMPKERFSAEFPKEGPSILRIQQVVRGDSAAYFCASSLTPDGEAFFGQGTRLTVV.

The J gene is TRBJ2-1, the V gene TRBV6-6; TRBD1 is a possible D gene (6 bases). The CDR3 covers 16 residues. Germline V gene sequence: CDR1 MNHNY, CDR2 SVGAGI (reference sequence). V lost 2 bases and J lost 2, with 13 bases in between. CDR3 sequence reads: CASSYLDGGPYNEQFF. The CDR3 DNA follows: TGTGCCAGCAGTTACCTTGATGGGGGCCCCTACAATGAGCAGTTCTTC.

CDR3 coding DNA: TGTGCCAGCAGCTTGGGAGGCGGGAGGCGTGCAGATACGCAGTATTTT. Protein: CASSLGGGRRADTQYF. The chain links TRBV5-4 to TRBJ2-3; 8 nucleotides align to TRBD2. Trimming took 0 bases from V and 4 from J; bases not matched to a gene: 7. The CDR3 totals 16 residues. Germline CDR1 and CDR2: SGHNT and YYREEE (reference sequence).

The CDR3 DNA reads as TGCAGCGACACTAGCGATCGTCGCTCCTACAATGAGCAGTTCTTC. Its protein is CSDTSDRRSYNEQFF. The gene calls are TRBV29-1 and TRBJ2-1; 7 nucleotides match TRBD2. Germline trimming cut 7 bases from V and 0 bases from J; bases unmatched to any gene: 9. This CDR3 has 15 amino acids. Germline V lookup: CDR1 SQVTM, CDR2 ANQGSEA.

The chain has TRBV6-1 and TRBJ2-5, with 12 nucleotides matching TRBD1. Germline CDR1 reads MNHNS; CDR2 reads SASEGT. With V trimmed by 0 bases and J by 5 bases, 4 bases remained unmatched. The CDR3 runs to 16 residues. The CDR3 reads CASSEAGTGGFETQYF. As DNA, the CDR3 is TGTGCCAGCAGTGAAGCAGGGACAGGGGGCTTCGAGACCCAGTACTTC.

The chain carries TRBV6-1 and TRBJ2-2; tentatively, D is TRBD1 (5 bases). The germline gives CDR1 MNHNS, CDR2 SASEGT. V lost 5 bases to trimming and J lost 6 bases, with 13 bases between them. This CDR3 has 14 amino acids. CDR3 DNA sequence: TGTGCCAGCAGTTTAGGGGTGTTCGCCGGGGAGCTGTTTTTT. It translates to CASSLGVFAGELFF.

The rearrangement joins TRBV14 to TRBJ2-7, with a weak D call TRBD2 (5 bases). Germline CDR1 reads SGHDN; CDR2 reads FVKESK. The V end was cut by 4 bases, the J end by 3 bases, with 10 bases between. The CDR3 loop spans 13 amino acids. CDR3 bases: TGTGCCAGCAGCCGGGCGAGGGACTACGAGCAGTACTTC. Translating gives CASSRARDYEQYF.

This clone is a singleton in its sample. The CDR3 region is CATSREGDTQYF. The CDR3 DNA reads TGTGCCACCAGCAGAGAGGGAGATACGCAGTATTTT. This chain links TRBV15 with TRBJ2-3, with D hard to call. The CDR3 extends over 12 amino acids. V dropped 0 bases and J dropped 5 bases, with 3 bases sitting between them. Germline V gene data show CDR1 as LNHNV and CDR2 as YYDKDF (reference sequence).

The chain uses TRBV4-1 and TRBJ1-2; TRBD1 might be the D (5 bases). CDR3 length: 15 amino acids. The V end was cut by 5 bases, the J end by 4 bases, with 17 bases between. Germline V gene data show CDR1 as MGHRA and CDR2 as YSYEKL. CDR3 nucleotides: TGCGCCAGCAGCGTCAGGGCCTCCGCCCCCTATGGCTACACCTTC. The encoded protein is CASSVRASAPYGYTF.

J is TRBJ1-4 and V is TRBV4-1, with TRBD1 matching 10 bases. The CDR3 runs to 17 residues. V lost 5 bases and J lost 7; bases outside the gene matches: 13. Germline CDR1 is MGHRA and CDR2 is YSYEKL. The CDR3: CASSTRQGARTVEKLFF. CDR3 sequence (DNA): TGCGCCAGCAGCACCCGACAGGGGGCTAGAACTGTTGAAAAACTGTTTTTT.

The J gene is TRBJ2-3, the V gene TRBV9; no clear D gene. The CDR3 spans 14 residues. Trimming removed 0 bases from V and 3 bases from J, with 8 bases in between. Germline V gives CDR1 SGDLS, CDR2 YYNGEE. The CDR3 sequence: CASSVAVGTDTQYF. CDR3 bases: TGTGCCAGCAGCGTAGCGGTTGGGACAGATACGCAGTATTTT.

This clone was observed a single time. CDR3 DNA sequence: TGCGCCAGCAGCTTGGCGGGCGCGGGTGAGGGCTCCTACGAGCAGTACTTC. Residues: CASSLAGAGEGSYEQYF. The chain couples TRBV5-1 to TRBJ2-7; perhaps TRBD2 as D (5 bases). V was cut by 0 bases and J by 0 bases, with 16 bases left in between. The CDR3 loop spans 17 amino acids. Per germline, CDR1 SGHRS and CDR2 YFSETQ. The full variable domain, completed using reference TRBV5-1 and TRBJ2-7, is KAGVTQTPRYLIKTRGQQVTLSCSPISGHRSVSWYQQTPGQGLQFLFEYFSETQRNKGNFPGRFSGRQFSNSRSEMNVSTLELGDSALYLCASSLAGAGEGSYEQYFGPGTRLTVT.

V and J are TRBV19 and TRBJ1-2; TRBD1 aligns across 7 bases. Germline trimming cut 7 bases from V and 3 bases from J; bases unmatched to any gene: 20. This CDR3 region has 18 residues. CDR1 and CDR2 from the germline V gene are LNHDA and SQIVND (reference sequence). The CDR3: CASTNNPGDGTAHYGYTF. As DNA, the CDR3 is TGTGCCAGTACAAACAACCCCGGTGACGGGACAGCGCACTATGGCTACACCTTC.

The chain employs TRBV21-1 and TRBJ2-2; the table's D call of TRBD2 was not tested on the DNA. TRBV21-1 is flagged as a pseudogene. CDR3 length: 19 amino acids. The CDR3: CASSMTKTSGGMNTGELFF. Here the CDR3 DNA reads TGTGCCAGCAGCATGACAAAGACTAGCGGGGGGATGAACACCGGGGAGCTGTTTTTT.

The V gene is TRBV4-2, the J gene TRBJ2-1; 9 bases are shared with TRBD1. Trimming cost V 4 bases and J 4 bases; bases outside gene matches: 2. The germline V gene encodes CDR1 LGHNA and CDR2 YNFKEQ. The CDR3 spans 14 residues. CDR3 DNA: TGTGCCAGCAGCCCGGACAGGGGTTACAATGAGCAGTTCTTC. Its translation: CASSPDRGYNEQFF.

The chain recombines TRBV19 with TRBJ2-3; TRBD1 matches at 11 bases. Germline CDR1 is LNHDA and CDR2 is SQIVND (reference sequence). The CDR3 covers 15 residues. V trimming: 4 bases; J trimming: 3 bases; junction bases outside the gene matches: 3. The CDR3 region is CASSTRDRGTDTQYF. The CDR3 coding sequence is TGTGCCAGTAGTACCCGGGACAGGGGGACAGATACGCAGTATTTT.

The chain recombines TRBV5-1 with TRBJ2-7, with TRBD2 matching 12 bases. Germline assignment: CDR1 SGHRS and CDR2 YFSETQ. Trimming removed 4 bases from V and 3 bases from J; junction bases left unmatched: 2. This CDR3 has 14 amino acids. The CDR3 DNA sequence: TGCGCCAGCAGCCCGGGACTAGCGGGCTACGAGCAGTACTTC. Residues: CASSPGLAGYEQYF.

V and J are TRBV11-2 and TRBJ1-2; D ambiguous. V gave up 4 bases and J gave up 7 bases, with 10 bases separating them. This CDR3 contains 12 residues. Germline CDR1 SGHAT, CDR2 FQNNGV. The CDR3 loop is CASSSNVGGYTF. CDR3 sequence (DNA): TGTGCCAGCAGCTCTAACGTGGGTGGCTACACCTTC.

This clone was seen only once. The chain recombines TRBV30 with TRBJ1-2, with 8 bases fitting TRBD1. Germline CDR1 and CDR2: GTSNPN and SVGIG (reference sequence). Trimming took 5 bases from V and 8 from J; bases not matched to a gene: 16. The length of the CDR3 is 15 residues. The CDR3 spells CAWAPSWGTGKGYTF. The CDR3 DNA reads TGTGCCTGGGCCCCCTCATGGGGGACAGGTAAAGGCTACACCTTC.

The rearrangement joins TRBV7-6 to TRBJ2-2, with 8 bases lining up with TRBD1. Germline V gene sequence: CDR1 SGHVS, CDR2 FNYEAQ. This CDR3 region has 16 residues. Trimming cost V 0 bases and J 3 bases; bases outside gene matches: 3. As DNA, the CDR3 is TGTGCCAGCAGCTTAGCGGGACAGGTGGACACCGGGGAGCTGTTTTTT. Protein sequence: CASSLAGQVDTGELFF.

This clone was detected only a few times. J is TRBJ2-1 and V is TRBV7-3, with a weak D call TRBD2 (6 bases). Germline CDR1 and CDR2: SGHTA and FQGTGA. The V end was cut by 5 bases, the J end by 9 bases, with 11 bases between. The CDR3 extends over 12 amino acids. The DNA for the CDR3 is TGTGCCAGCAGCCTCGGGGGTGGTGAGCAGTTCTTC. It codes for CASSLGGGEQFF.

The rearrangement links TRBV7-6 to TRBJ1-3; TRBD1 matches at 8 bases. This CDR3 is 16 amino acids long. The germline CDR1 and CDR2 sequences are SGHVS and FNYEAQ. Trimming cost V 7 bases and J 0 bases; bases outside gene matches: 8. The DNA for the CDR3 is TGTGCCAGCACTCAGGGGGCAGGTATCTCTGGAAACACCATATATTTT. It codes for CASTQGAGISGNTIYF.

The rearrangement uses TRBV5-5 and TRBJ2-1, with TRBD2 identical over 10 bases. The CDR3 spans 16 residues. Germline-derived CDR1 and CDR2 are SGHKS and YYEKEE (reference sequence). V trimming: 0 bases; J trimming: 4 bases; junction bases outside the gene matches: 4. The CDR3 DNA follows: TGTGCCAGCAGCTTGGATCGACTAGCGGGTTACAATGAGCAGTTCTTC. It encodes CASSLDRLAGYNEQFF. Full variable domain (outside the CDR3, taken from reference TRBV5-5 and TRBJ2-1): DAGVTQSPTHLIKTRGQQVTLRCSPISGHKSVSWYQQVLGQGPQFIFQYYEKEERGRGNFPDRFSARQFPNYSSELNVNALLLGDSALYLCASSLDRLAGYNEQFFGPGTRLTVL.

This chain links TRBV5-4 with TRBJ1-3; D may be TRBD1 (5 bases). Germline CDR1 and CDR2: SGHNT and YYREEE (reference sequence). The CDR3 is 14 amino acids. The V end was cut by 7 bases, the J end by 5 bases, with 16 bases between. The CDR3 region has the DNA TGTGCCAGCGTAGTGGGGGTCGGACGAAACACCATATATTTT. Amino acid sequence: CASVVGVGRNTIYF.

This clone was seen once. The rearrangement joins TRBV19 to TRBJ1-5; TRBD1 matches at 9 bases. Germline trimming cut 5 bases from V and 4 bases from J; bases unmatched to any gene: 6. CDR3 size: 15 residues. Germline V gene sequence: CDR1 LNHDA, CDR2 SQIVND (reference sequence). The CDR3 DNA follows: TGTGCCAGTAGTTCACAGGGGGCGAGAAATCAGCCCCAGCATTTT. Amino acids: CASSSQGARNQPQHF.

The chain employs TRBV21-1 and TRBJ1-1. TRBV21-1 is listed as a pseudogene. CDR3 length: 14 amino acids. For the CDR3, the DNA is TGTGCCAGCAGCAAAGGAAGGCCGAACACTGAAGCTTTCTTT. Protein product: CASSKGRPNTEAFF.